This TCR beta chain comes out of a study of blood T cell repertoires in COVID-19. Study context: Sample material is recorded as cDNA or gDNA derived from T cells, B-cell-depleted T cells, or PBMCs.

CDR3 size: 15 residues. V was clipped by 7 bases and J by 0 bases, with 13 bases between them. Germline values: CDR1 SGHTA, CDR2 FQGNSA. In the original processing: Amplification from reference gene primers served as the basis for estimated nucleated cell counts. Method: immunoSEQ multiplex PCR; TCRdb's copy keeps in-frame clones and lacks some. That table is the source of V, J and clone size, and D and trimming were worked out from the DNA. Of hundreds of thousands of clones listed, roughly 87% are singletons. This clone was counted a few times. The clonotype comes from a man younger than 30 with active or convalescent COVID-19. Sequenced input: peripheral blood. V gene TRBV7-2 combines with J gene TRBJ1-3; D is unresolved. The CDR3 reads CASTNPITSGNTIYF. The CDR3 DNA sequence: TGTGCCAGCACAAATCCTATTACCTCTGGAAACACCATATATTTT.